These 9 T cell receptor beta chains share one sample of origin, sequenced in a study of tumor-infiltrating lymphocytes in primary liver carcinoma. For each extraction, RNA and DNA were obtained together from 20-30 mg of unsorted bulk tissue. TCR beta cDNA was prepared out of 500 ng total RNA by means of a constant-region primer. Slightly modified ARM-PCR with three nested multiplex PCR rounds yielded TCR beta libraries. Rounds one and two of PCR, each of roughly 10 cycles, were primed with TRBV1-TRBV30 forward primers and a C-beta reverse primer. TCRdb recomputed calls from the multiplex PCR reads with MiXCR, one row per CDR3 protein. The sample lists about 35,000 distinct CDR3 sequences; approximately 73% were seen once. The sequencing sample was made of liver tumor tissue from sampling region 4. The subset is: tumor region T4, right-lateral pole. Receptors were obtained from a man in his forties or fifties with primary liver carcinoma and hepatitis B virus infection.

About this clonotype itself: An end of the junction differs from the germline gene, which may be a read error. The chain carries TRBV29-1 and TRBJ2-5, with D unresolved. Germline V gene lookup returns CDR1 SQVTM and CDR2 ANQGSEA. This CDR3 contains 13 residues. CDR3 residues: CIVEAPQQESQYF. The CDR3 nucleotides are TGCATCGTTGAAGCCCCCCAACAAGAGAGCCAGTACTTC.

Regarding this clonotype: Since the CDR3 does not end with the conserved phenylalanine or tryptophan, this likely comes from a read error. The chain joins TRBV29-1 to TRBJ2-7, with TRBD2 as a possible D gene (5 bases). The CDR3 runs to 12 residues. Germline CDR1 is SQVTM and CDR2 is ANQGSEA. The CDR3 protein is CSVLTSFHEQYL. The CDR3 region has the DNA TGCAGTGTCCTTACTAGTTTCCACGAGCAGTACCTC.

A note on this clonotype: The junction departs from germline at one end; a sequencing error may be responsible. The V gene is TRBV6-2 or TRBV6-3, the J gene TRBJ2-7; D ambiguous. CDR3 size: 13 residues. CDR1 is MNHEY, CDR2 SVGEGT, per germline. CDR3 in amino acids: CASRYEVPYEQYF. CDR3 nucleotide sequence: TGTGCCAGTAGATACGAGGTACCCTACGAGCAATACTTC.

This clonotype came up many times. The chain combines TRBV7-7 with TRBJ1-4; TRBD1 aligns across 8 bases. The germline V gene encodes CDR1 SSHAT and CDR2 FNYEAQ (reference sequence). V shed 5 bases and J 8 bases; nucleotides not matched to a gene: 10. The CDR3 extends over 15 amino acids. DNA of the CDR3: TGTGCCAGCAGCCGATTCCAGGGGGCTGGCGAAAAACTGTTTTTT. Amino acid sequence: CASSRFQGAGEKLFF.

A remark on this clonotype: At one boundary the junction diverges from the germline segment, which might be a read error. CDR3 residues: CASKAKTSGPYEQHF. In DNA form, the CDR3 reads TGTGCCAGCAAGGCCAAGACTAGCGGCCCCTACGAGCAGCACTTC. The chain employs TRBV7-8 and TRBJ2-7; 9 positions match TRBD2. Germline loops: CDR1 SGHVS, CDR2 FQNEAQ. This CDR3 comprises 15 residues. Using reference TRBV7-8 and TRBJ2-7 for the parts outside the CDR3, the full variable domain is GAGVSQSPRYKVAKRGQDVALRCDPISGHVSLFWYQQALGQGPEFLTYFQNEAQLDKSGLPSDRFFAERPEGSVSTLKIQRTQQEDSAVYLCASKAKTSGPYEQHFGPGTRLTVT.

Concerning this clonotype itself: One end of the junction is discordant with germline, which a read error may explain. The genes are TRBV9 and TRBJ2-7, with D perhaps being TRBD1 or TRBD2 (5 bases each). The CDR3 has 14 residues. CDR1 is SGDLS, CDR2 YYNGEE, per germline. CDR3 bases: TGTGTCAGCAGCGTAGGTGGGGACGGGTACGAGCAGTACTTC. Protein: CVSSVGGDGYEQYF.

Concerning this clonotype: No conserved phenylalanine or tryptophan is present at the end of the CDR3, so a read error is the likely explanation. The DNA is omitted, as the CDR3 cannot be located on it reliably, and the CDR3 follows TCRdb's listing. V and J are TRBV29-1 and TRBJ2-4; TRBD2, the D gene given by the table, was not confirmed from the DNA. A total of 12 residues make up the CDR3, ends included. Germline CDR1 and CDR2: SQVTM and ANQGSEA. The CDR3 protein is CSVIHGRGTQYL.

A note on this clonotype: The junction differs from germline at one of its ends, possibly a read error. The gene calls are TRBV6-2 or TRBV6-3 and TRBJ2-5, with no clear D. CDR1 and CDR2 from the germline V gene are MNHEY and SVGEGT. This CDR3 contains 16 residues. The CDR3 DNA reads TGTGCTAGCAGTCAATCGATGGCAGTGGGCGAAGAGACCCAGTACTTC. This codes for CASSQSMAVGEETQYF.

Many counts were recorded for this clonotype. The chain uses TRBV5-1 and TRBJ2-7, with D unclear. V lost 2 bases and J lost 3, with 15 bases in between. The CDR3 runs 15 residues. The germline V gene encodes CDR1 SGHRS and CDR2 YFSETQ. In nucleotides, the CDR3 is TGCGCCAGCAGCTTCCACTTCCTAGGCAGCTACGAGCAGTACTTC. Its translation is CASSFHFLGSYEQYF.